This T cell receptor beta chain was identified in a study of blood T cell repertoires in COVID-19. Turning to the study itself: The samples span acute and convalescent COVID-19 from the United States, Italy and Spain.

Germline values: CDR1 SGHNT, CDR2 YYREEE (reference sequence). CDR3 size: 14 residues. V gave up 4 bases and J gave up 2 bases, with 13 bases separating them. The Seattle patients joined while their infection was active and were tracked longitudinally afterward. Only in-frame clones appear in the TCRdb table, and some are missing; sequencing was by immunoSEQ multiplex PCR. This table holds 350,000 to 450,000 clones, 70% to 90% found once. The source material was peripheral blood. The rearrangement uses TRBV5-4 and TRBJ2-7; a weak D match, TRBD1 (6 bases). This receptor was obtained from a woman aged 55-75 years with COVID-19, enrolled during active disease. CDR3: CASSRLDSTYEQYF. The DNA of the CDR3 is TGTGCCAGCAGCCGCTTGGACAGCACCTACGAGCAGTACTTC.